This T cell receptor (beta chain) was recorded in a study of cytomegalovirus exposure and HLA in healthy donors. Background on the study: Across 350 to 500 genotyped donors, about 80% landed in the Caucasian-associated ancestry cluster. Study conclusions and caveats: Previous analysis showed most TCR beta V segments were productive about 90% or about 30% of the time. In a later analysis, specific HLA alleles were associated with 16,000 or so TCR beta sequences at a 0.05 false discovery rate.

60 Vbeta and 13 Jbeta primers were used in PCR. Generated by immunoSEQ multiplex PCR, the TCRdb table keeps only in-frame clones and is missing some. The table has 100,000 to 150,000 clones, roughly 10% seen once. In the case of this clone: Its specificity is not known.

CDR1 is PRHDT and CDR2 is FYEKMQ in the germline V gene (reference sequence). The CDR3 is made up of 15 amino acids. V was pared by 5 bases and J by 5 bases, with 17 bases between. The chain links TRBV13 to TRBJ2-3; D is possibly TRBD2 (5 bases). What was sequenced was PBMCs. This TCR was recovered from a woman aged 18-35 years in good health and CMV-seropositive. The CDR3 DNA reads TGTGCCAGCAGCCCAGGACTGAAAATAATAGATACGCAGTATTTT. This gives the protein CASSPGLKIIDTQYF. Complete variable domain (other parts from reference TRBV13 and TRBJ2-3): AAGVIQSPRHLIKEKRETATLKCYPIPRHDTVYWYQQGPGQDPQFLISFYEKMQSDKGSIPDRFSAQQFSDYHSELNMSSLELGDSALYFCASSPGLKIIDTQYFGPGTRLTVL.